One TCR beta chain is described in this entry. Germline V gives CDR1 MDHEN, CDR2 SYDVKM. The V end was cut by 6 bases, the J end by 4 bases, with 15 bases between. The CDR3 length is 14 residues. The method was immunoSEQ multiplex PCR; TCRdb's version includes in-frame clones alone and lacks a portion of them. There are just over 60,000 clones in the sample; 87% occur only once, and under 20% lies in the top ten. This sample was taken from a study of OX40 agonist ivuxolimab in advanced cancers. Study-wide background: Clinicians treated patients with ivuxolimab, an agonistic anti-OX40 (CD134) antibody. Every 2 weeks, patients got intravenous ivuxolimab at one of six dose levels (0.01-10 mg/kg). Each dose-escalation patient presented with hepatocellular carcinoma, melanoma, renal cell or head and neck cancer.

Blood specimens came from baseline, cycle 4 day 1, and cycle 7 day 1. Material: CD4+ or CD8+ T cells sorted from blood, obtained in a trial of the OX40 agonist ivuxolimab. This TCR was recovered from an adult with an advanced solid tumor such as melanoma, head and neck, liver or kidney cancer. This rearrangement joins TRBV28 to TRBJ1-1; TRBD1 is a possible D gene (6 bases). CDR3: CASRRGAPATEAFF. The CDR3 region has the DNA TGTGCCAGCAGAAGGGGGGCGCCGGCCACTGAAGCTTTCTTT.